This T cell receptor beta chain derives from a study of T-cell memory formation after mild COVID-19. Study observations and caveats: CD4/CD8 balance characterized clones contracting day 15 to 85, and CD4+ skew characterized later expanders. Several responding clones turned up in pre-infection memory, indicating that cross-reactive memory may have taken part.

Germline lookup yields CDR1 SGHRS and CDR2 YFSETQ. This CDR3 is built from 15 residues. V was trimmed by 3 bases and J by 2 bases, leaving 14 bases between them. This clonotype came up a few times. Antigen: not known. cDNA libraries for TCR alpha and TCR beta, carrying sample barcodes and UMIs, came from 5'RACE with constant-segment primers. TCRdb reprocessed the 5' RACE reads via MiXCR and lists one record per CDR3 protein. The sample consists of about 190,000 distinct CDR3 sequences, around 18% of them appearing once. This receptor was taken from an adult woman who had mild COVID-19 (a few samples of this study predate the infection). Cell type and time point are not known. The sequenced material came from PBMCs or a T cell subset sorted from them (not recorded which). V and J are TRBV5-1 and TRBJ1-2; D not resolved. The CDR3 nucleotides read TGCGCCAGCAGCTCCCATGGACCTTTAAACTATGGCTACACCTTC. Translation gives CASSSHGPLNYGYTF. The full variable domain, rest sourced from reference TRBV5-1 and TRBJ1-2, is KAGVTQTPRYLIKTRGQQVTLSCSPISGHRSVSWYQQTPGQGLQFLFEYFSETQRNKGNFPGRFSGRQFSNSRSEMNVSTLELGDSALYLCASSSHGPLNYGYTFGSGTRLTVV.